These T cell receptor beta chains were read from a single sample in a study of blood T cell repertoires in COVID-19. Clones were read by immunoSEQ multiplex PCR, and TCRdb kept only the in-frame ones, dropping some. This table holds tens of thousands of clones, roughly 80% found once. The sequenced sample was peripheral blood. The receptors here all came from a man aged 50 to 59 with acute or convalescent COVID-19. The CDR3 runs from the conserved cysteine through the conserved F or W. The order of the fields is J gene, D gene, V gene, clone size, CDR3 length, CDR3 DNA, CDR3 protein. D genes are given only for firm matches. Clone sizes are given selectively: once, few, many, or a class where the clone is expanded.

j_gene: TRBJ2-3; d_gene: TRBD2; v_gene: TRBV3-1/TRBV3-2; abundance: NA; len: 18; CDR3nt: TGTGCCAGCAGCCACCCCCTGGGTAGCGGGGGGGTGGTAGATACGCAGTATTTT; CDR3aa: CASSHPLGSGGVVDTQYF
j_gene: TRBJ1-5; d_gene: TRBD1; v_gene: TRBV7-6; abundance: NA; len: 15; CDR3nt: TGTGCCAGCAGTTCCGGGACAGGGAACCATCAGCCCCAGCATTTT; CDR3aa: CASSSGTGNHQPQHF
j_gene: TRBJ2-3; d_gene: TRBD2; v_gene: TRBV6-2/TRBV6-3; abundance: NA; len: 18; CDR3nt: TGTGCCAGCAGTCACCTGACTAGCGGGAGTTATGGCACAGATACGCAGTATTTT; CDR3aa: CASSHLTSGSYGTDTQYF
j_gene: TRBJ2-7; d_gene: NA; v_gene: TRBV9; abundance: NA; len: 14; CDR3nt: TGTGCCAGCAGCGCCGGACCCGGGAATTACGAGCAGTACTTC; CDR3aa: CASSAGPGNYEQYF
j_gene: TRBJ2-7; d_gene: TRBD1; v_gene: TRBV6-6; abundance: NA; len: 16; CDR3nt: TGTGCCAGCAGTTACCCCCCCGGACAGGGGGCCAACGAGCAGTACTTC; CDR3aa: CASSYPPGQGANEQYF
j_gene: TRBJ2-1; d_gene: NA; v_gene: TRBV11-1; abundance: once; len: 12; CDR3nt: TGTGCCAGCAGCTTGGGCTTCAATGAGCAGTTCTTC; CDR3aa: CASSLGFNEQFF
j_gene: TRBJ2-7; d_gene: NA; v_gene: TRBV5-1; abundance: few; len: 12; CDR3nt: TGCGCCAGCAGCTCAGGTGCCTACGAGCAGTACTTC; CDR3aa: CASSSGAYEQYF
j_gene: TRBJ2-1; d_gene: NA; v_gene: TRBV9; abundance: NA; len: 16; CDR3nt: TGTGCCAGCAGCGTAACGGGTTCCACCTCCTACAATGAGCAGTTCTTC; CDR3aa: CASSVTGSTSYNEQFF
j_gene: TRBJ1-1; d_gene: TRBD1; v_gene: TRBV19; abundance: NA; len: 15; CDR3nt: TGTGCCAGTAGTCCCGGACAGGGATTAGGCACTGAAGCTTTCTTT; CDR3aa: CASSPGQGLGTEAFF
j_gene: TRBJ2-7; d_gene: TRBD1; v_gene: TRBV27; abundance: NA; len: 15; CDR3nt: TGTGCCAGCAGTGCGCCGGGACAGGGGGCGGACGAGCAGTACTTC; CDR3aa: CASSAPGQGADEQYF
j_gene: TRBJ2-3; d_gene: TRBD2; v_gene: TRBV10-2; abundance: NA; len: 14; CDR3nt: TGCGCCAGTCAGACTAGCGGGAGCACAGATACGCAGTATTTT; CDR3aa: CASQTSGSTDTQYF
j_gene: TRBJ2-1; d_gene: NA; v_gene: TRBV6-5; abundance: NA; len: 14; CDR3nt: TGTGCCAGCAGTTACGGCGGAACGTACAATGAGCAGTTCTTC; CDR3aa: CASSYGGTYNEQFF
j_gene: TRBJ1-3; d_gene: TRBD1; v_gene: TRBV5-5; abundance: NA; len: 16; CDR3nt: TGTGCCAGCAGCGTTACAGGGGCCTTCTCTGGAAACACCATATATTTT; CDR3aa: CASSVTGAFSGNTIYF
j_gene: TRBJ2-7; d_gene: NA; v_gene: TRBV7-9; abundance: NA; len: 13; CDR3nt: TGTGCCAGCAGCTCGACTTTGGCGAGCGAGCAGTACTTC; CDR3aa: CASSSTLASEQYF
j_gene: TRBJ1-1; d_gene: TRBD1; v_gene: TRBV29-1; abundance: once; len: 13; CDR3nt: TGCAGCGCTCAGGGGGGCGAGGACACTGAAGCTTTCTTT; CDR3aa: CSAQGGEDTEAFF
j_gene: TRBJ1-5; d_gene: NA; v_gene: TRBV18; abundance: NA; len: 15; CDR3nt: TGTGCCAGCTCACCGGAGGAAGGAACCAATCAGCCCCAGCATTTT; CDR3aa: CASSPEEGTNQPQHF
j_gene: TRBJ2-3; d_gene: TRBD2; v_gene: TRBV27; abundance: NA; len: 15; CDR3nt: TGTGCCAGCAGCCTAGATAGCGGGAGAACAGATACGCAGTATTTT; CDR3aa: CASSLDSGRTDTQYF
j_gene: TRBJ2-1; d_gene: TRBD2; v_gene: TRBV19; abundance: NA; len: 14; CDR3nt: TGTGCCAGTAGTCCAGGACTAGCGGGCAATGAGCAGTTCTTC; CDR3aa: CASSPGLAGNEQFF
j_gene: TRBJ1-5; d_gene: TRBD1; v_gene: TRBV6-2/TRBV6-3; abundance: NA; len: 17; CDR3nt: TGTGCCAGCAGTAGACCGGGACAGGGTTCACGAAATCAGCCCCAGCATTTT; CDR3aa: CASSRPGQGSRNQPQHF
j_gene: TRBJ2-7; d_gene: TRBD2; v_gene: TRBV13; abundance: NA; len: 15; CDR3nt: TGTGCCAGCAGCACGACTAGCCCCTTTTCCTACGAGCAGTACTTC; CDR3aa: CASSTTSPFSYEQYF
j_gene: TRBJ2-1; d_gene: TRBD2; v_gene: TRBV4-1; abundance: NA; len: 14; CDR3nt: TGCGCCAGCTACAGCGGGAGACCCTACAATGAGCAGTTCTTC; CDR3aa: CASYSGRPYNEQFF
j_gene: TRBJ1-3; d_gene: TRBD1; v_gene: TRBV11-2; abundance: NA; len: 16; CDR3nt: TGTGCCAGCAGCTCATGGACAGGACCCTCTGGAAACACCATATATTTT; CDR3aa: CASSSWTGPSGNTIYF
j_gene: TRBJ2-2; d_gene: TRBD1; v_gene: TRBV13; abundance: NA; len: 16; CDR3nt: TGTGCCAGCAGCTTGACAGGGGGGGCGAACACCGGGGAGCTGTTTTTT; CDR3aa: CASSLTGGANTGELFF
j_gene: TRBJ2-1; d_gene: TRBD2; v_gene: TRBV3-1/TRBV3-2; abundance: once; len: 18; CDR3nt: TGTGCCAGCAGCCATACTAGCGGGAGGGTAGACTCCTACAATGAGCAGTTCTTC; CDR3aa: CASSHTSGRVDSYNEQFF
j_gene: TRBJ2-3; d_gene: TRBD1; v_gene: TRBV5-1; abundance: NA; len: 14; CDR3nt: TGCGCCAGCAGCCCCGACAGGGGTATAGATACGCAGTATTTT; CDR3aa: CASSPDRGIDTQYF
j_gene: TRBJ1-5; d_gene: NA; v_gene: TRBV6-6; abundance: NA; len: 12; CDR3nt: TGTGCCAGCAGACAGGCCGATCAGCCCCAGCATTTT; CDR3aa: CASRQADQPQHF
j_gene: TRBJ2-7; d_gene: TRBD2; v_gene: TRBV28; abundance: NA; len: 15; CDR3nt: TGTGCCAGCAGCCCTCCTGGACTAGCGGGAGAGCAGCAGTACTTC; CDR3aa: CASSPPGLAGEQQYF
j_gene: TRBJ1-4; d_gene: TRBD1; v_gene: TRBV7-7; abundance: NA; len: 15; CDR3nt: TGTGCTAGCAGCTTTGGGACAGGGGCTAATGAAAAACTGTTTTTT; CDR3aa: CASSFGTGANEKLFF
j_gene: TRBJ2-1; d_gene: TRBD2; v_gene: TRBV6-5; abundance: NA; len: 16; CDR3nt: TGTGCCAGCAGTTACTCGGCGGGAGTCACCTACAATGAGCAGTTCTTC; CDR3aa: CASSYSAGVTYNEQFF
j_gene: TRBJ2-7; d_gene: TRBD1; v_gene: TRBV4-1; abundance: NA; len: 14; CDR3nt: TGCGCCAGCAGTCTAATGGACAGGGAATATGAGCAGTACTTC; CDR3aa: CASSLMDREYEQYF
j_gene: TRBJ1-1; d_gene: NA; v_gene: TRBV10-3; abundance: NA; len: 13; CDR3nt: TGTGCCATCACGGACAGTGGGAACACTGAAGCTTTCTTT; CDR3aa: CAITDSGNTEAFF
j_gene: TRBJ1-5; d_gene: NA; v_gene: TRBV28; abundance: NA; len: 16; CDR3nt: TGTGCCAGCAGTTTAGTTGGGCAGGCACAAAATCAGCCCCAGCATTTT; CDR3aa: CASSLVGQAQNQPQHF
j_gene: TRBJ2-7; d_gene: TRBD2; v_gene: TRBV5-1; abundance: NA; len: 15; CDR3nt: TGCGCCAGCAGCTTCGCTAGCGGGAGGTTTAACGAGCAGTACTTC; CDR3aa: CASSFASGRFNEQYF
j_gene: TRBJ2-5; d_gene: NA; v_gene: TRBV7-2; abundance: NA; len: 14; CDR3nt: TGTGCCAGCAGCTTATTCGGAGCGGAAGAGACCCAGTACTTC; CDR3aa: CASSLFGAEETQYF
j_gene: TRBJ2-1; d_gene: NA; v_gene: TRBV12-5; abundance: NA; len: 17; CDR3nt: TGTGCTAGTGCCGAGGGCCCCGCCGGACCCTCCTACAATGAGCAGTTCTTC; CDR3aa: CASAEGPAGPSYNEQFF
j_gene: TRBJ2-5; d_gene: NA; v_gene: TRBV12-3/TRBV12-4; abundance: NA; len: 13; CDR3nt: TGTGCCAGCAGCCCTGGGGGACTAGAGACCCAGTACTTC; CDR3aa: CASSPGGLETQYF
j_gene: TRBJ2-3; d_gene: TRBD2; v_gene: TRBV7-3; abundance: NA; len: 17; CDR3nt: TGTGCCAGCAGCTTAACTCCTAGCGGGGGGGCCTTGAGTACGCAGTATTTT; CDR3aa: CASSLTPSGGALSTQYF
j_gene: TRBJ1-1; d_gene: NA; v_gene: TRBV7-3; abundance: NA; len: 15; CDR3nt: TGTGCCAGCAGCTTAGCCGGGACAAAGAACACTGAAGCTTTCTTT; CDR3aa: CASSLAGTKNTEAFF
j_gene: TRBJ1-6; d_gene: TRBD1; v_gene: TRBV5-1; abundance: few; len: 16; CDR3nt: TGCGCCAGCAGCCCGGAGGACAGGGCTCGGGGTTCACCCCTCCACTTT; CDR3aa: CASSPEDRARGSPLHF
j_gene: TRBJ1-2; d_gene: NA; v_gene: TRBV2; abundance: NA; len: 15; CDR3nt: TGTGCCAGCAGTGAATGGCCAGGCGGGACCTATGGCTACACCTTC; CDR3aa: CASSEWPGGTYGYTF
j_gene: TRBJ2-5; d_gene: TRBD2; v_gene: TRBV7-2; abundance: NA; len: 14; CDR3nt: TGTGCCAGCAGCCCGGGACTACAACAAGAGACCCAGTACTTC; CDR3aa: CASSPGLQQETQYF
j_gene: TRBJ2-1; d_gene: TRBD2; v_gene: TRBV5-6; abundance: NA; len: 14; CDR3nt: TGTGCCAGCAGCTTCGCTAGCGGGACCCATGAGCAGTTCTTC; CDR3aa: CASSFASGTHEQFF
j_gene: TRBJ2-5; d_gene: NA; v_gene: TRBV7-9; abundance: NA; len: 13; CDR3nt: TGTGCCAGCAGCTTTTACGGGAGAGAGACCCAGTACTTC; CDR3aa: CASSFYGRETQYF
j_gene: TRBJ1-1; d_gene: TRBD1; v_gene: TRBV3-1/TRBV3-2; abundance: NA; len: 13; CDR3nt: TGTGCCAGCAGCCAAACAGGGGGTGGTGAAGCTTTCTTT; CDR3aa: CASSQTGGGEAFF